The T cell receptor (beta chain) under discussion was sequenced for a study of T cells in localized non-small cell lung cancer. Some clones are missing from TCRdb's copy, which holds only in-frame ones; the method was immunoSEQ multiplex PCR. The data contain 20,000 to 30,000 clones, approximately 89% of them singletons. This CDR3 comprises 15 residues. Germline V CDR1 and CDR2: SGHTS, YDEGEE. The V gene end was trimmed by 0 bases and the J gene end by 8 bases; junction bases not matched to a gene: 7. This chain uses TRBV5-8 with TRBJ1-2, with 10 bases matching TRBD1. This sequence was found in a female donor over 55 with stage II squamous cell lung carcinoma. Sample: peripheral blood, taken before any cancer treatment. CDR3 bases: TGTGCCAGCAGCTTGGTTGGGACAGGGGCTAGCGGCTACACCTTC. This sequence encodes CASSLVGTGASGYTF.